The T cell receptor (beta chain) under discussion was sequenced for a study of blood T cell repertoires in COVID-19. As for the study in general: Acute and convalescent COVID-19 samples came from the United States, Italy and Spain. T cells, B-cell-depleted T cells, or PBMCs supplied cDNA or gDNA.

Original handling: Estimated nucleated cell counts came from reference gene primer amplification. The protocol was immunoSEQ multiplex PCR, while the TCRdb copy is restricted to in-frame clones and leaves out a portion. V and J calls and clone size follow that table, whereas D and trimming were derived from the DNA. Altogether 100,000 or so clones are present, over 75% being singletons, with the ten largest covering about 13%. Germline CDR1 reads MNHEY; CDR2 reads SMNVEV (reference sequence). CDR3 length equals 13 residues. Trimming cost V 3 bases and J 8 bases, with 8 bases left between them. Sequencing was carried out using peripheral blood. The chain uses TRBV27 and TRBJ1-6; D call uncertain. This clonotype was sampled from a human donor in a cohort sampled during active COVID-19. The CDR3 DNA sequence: TGTGCCAGCAGTTTGGAGGGCCATTCACCCCTCCACTTT. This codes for CASSLEGHSPLHF.